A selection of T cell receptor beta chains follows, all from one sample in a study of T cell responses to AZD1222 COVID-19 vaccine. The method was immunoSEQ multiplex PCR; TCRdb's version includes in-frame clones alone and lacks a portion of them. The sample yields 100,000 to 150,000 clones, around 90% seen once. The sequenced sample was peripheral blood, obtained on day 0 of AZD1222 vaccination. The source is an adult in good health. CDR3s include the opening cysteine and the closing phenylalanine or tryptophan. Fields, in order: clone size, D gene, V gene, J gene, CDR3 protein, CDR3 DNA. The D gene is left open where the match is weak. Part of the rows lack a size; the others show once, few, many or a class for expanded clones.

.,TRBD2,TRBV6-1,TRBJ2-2,CASSLAGGPAGELFF,TGTGCCAGCAGTTTAGCGGGAGGGCCGGCCGGGGAGCTGTTTTTT
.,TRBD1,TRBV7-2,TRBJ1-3,CASSKTGGLSGNTIYF,TGTGCCAGCAGCAAAACAGGGGGCCTCTCTGGAAACACCATATATTTT
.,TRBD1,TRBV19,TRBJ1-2,CASSISLNSGTGKGYTF,TGTGCCAGTAGTATTTCACTCAACTCCGGGACAGGAAAGGGCTACACCTTC
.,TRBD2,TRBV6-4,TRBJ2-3,CATQRGSTDTQYF,TGTGCCACCCAGCGGGGGAGCACAGATACGCAGTATTTT
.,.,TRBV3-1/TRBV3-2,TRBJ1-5,CASSQVNRGPQHF,TGTGCCAGCAGCCAAGTGAATCGGGGGCCCCAGCATTTT
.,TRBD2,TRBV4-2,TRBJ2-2,CASSQEGLAWNTGELFF,TGTGCCAGCAGCCAAGAGGGACTAGCGTGGAACACCGGGGAGCTGTTTTTT
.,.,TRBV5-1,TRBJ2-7,CASSLGPAPADGQYF,TGCGCCAGCAGCTTGGGGCCAGCACCCGCCGACGGGCAGTACTTC
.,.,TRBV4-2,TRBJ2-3,CASSQRPGLPMADTQYF,TGTGCCAGCAGCCAGCGGCCGGGACTGCCTATGGCAGATACGCAGTATTTT
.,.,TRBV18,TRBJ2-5,CASSPGPGETQYF,TGTGCCAGCTCACCGGGACCCGGAGAGACCCAGTACTTC
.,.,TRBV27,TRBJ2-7,CASSLSTEYEQYF,TGTGCCAGCAGTCTCTCGACAGAATACGAGCAGTACTTC
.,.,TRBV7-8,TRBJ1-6,CASSLAPEDTGYNSPLHF,TGTGCCAGCAGCTTAGCCCCCGAAGACACGGGCTATAATTCACCCCTCCACTTT
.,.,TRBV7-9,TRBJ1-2,CASSRALRAHGYTF,TGTGCCAGCAGCAGGGCTCTTCGAGCCCATGGCTACACCTTC
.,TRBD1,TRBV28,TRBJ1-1,CASSLGQANTEAFF,TGTGCCAGCAGCCTCGGACAGGCTAACACTGAAGCTTTCTTT
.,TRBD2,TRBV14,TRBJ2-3,CASSRSGLAGYTDTQYF,TGTGCCAGCAGCCGGTCGGGACTAGCGGGGTACACAGATACGCAGTATTTT
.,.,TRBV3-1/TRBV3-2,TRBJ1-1,CASSHRDGTEAFF,TGTGCCAGCAGCCATAGGGATGGCACTGAAGCTTTCTTT
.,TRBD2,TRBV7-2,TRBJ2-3,CASSRGGTGGLGDTQYF,TGTGCCAGCAGCCGCGGGGGAACGGGGGGGCTGGGAGATACGCAGTATTTT
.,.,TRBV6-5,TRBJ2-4,CASSSLVSNIQYF,TGTGCCAGCAGTTCCCTAGTCTCTAACATTCAGTACTTC
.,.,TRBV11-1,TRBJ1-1,CASSLGTRNTEAFF,TGTGCCAGCAGCTTAGGTACACGGAACACTGAAGCTTTCTTT
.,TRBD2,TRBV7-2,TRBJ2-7,CASSLLAGPLSSHEQYF,TGTGCCAGCAGCTTACTAGCGGGGCCCCTATCCTCCCACGAGCAGTACTTC
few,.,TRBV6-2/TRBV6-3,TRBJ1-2,CASSWTGQGYTF,TGTGCCAGCAGTTGGACGGGACAAGGCTACACCTTC
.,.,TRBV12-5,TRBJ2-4,CASGPGGELAKNIQYF,TGTGCTAGTGGTCCCGGTGGGGAATTAGCCAAAAACATTCAGTACTTC
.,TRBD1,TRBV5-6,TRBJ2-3,CASSWGQGGSFTDTQYF,TGTGCCAGCAGCTGGGGACAGGGGGGGTCGTTCACAGATACGCAGTATTTT
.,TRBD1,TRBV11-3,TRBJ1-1,CASTKGGGGGEAFF,TGTGCCAGCACCAAAGGGGGAGGGGGCGGTGAAGCTTTCTTT
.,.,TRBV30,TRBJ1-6,CAWSPPEARRTSPLHF,TGTGCCTGGAGTCCTCCCGAGGCCCGCCGAACGTCACCCCTCCACTTT
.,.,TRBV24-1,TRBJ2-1,CATGKGNEQFF,TGTGCCACCGGAAAAGGCAATGAGCAGTTCTTC
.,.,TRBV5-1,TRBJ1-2,CASSFNSDSGYTF,TGCGCCAGCAGCTTCAATTCGGACAGTGGCTACACCTTC
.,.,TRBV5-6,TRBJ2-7,CASSLGQHYEQYF,TGTGCCAGCAGCTTAGGGCAGCACTACGAGCAGTACTTC
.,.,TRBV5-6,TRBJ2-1,CASSSGFLRIGDWQFF,TGTGCCAGCAGCTCGGGGTTTCTCCGCATCGGGGACTGGCAGTTCTTC
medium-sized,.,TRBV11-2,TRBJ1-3,CASSPRQYSGNTIYF,TGTGCCAGCAGCCCTAGACAGTACTCTGGAAACACCATATATTTT
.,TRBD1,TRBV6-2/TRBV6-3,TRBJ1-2,CASSLWTGANYGYTF,TGTGCCAGCAGTCTGTGGACAGGGGCGAACTATGGCTACACCTTC
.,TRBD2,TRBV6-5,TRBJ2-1,CASSYSGLAGTGEQFF,TGTGCCAGCAGTTACTCCGGACTAGCGGGAACGGGGGAGCAGTTCTTC
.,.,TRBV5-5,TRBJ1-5,CASSPGQKSNQPQHF,TGTGCCAGCAGCCCAGGACAGAAAAGCAATCAGCCCCAGCATTTT
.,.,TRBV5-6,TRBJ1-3,CASSSGYLLSGNTIYF,TGTGCCAGCAGCTCGGGGTACCTCCTCTCTGGAAACACCATATATTTT
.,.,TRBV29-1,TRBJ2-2,CSVAAHTGELFF,TGCAGCGTTGCAGCGCACACCGGGGAGCTGTTTTTT
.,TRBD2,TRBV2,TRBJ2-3,CASSGLVAGAPLTDTQYF,TGTGCCAGCAGTGGGCTCGTAGCGGGGGCCCCTCTCACAGATACGCAGTATTTT
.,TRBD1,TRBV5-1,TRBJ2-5,CASNRGQETQYF,TGCGCCAGTAACAGGGGACAAGAGACCCAGTACTTC
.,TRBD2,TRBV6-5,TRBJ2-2,CASRATSGSSGELFF,TGTGCCAGCAGGGCCACTAGCGGGAGTTCTGGGGAGCTGTTTTTT
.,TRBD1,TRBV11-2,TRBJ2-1,CASSLRARGNEQFF,TGTGCCAGCAGCTTAAGGGCCAGGGGGAATGAGCAGTTCTTC
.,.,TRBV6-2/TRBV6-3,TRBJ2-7,CASSYAWVGYEQYF,TGTGCCAGCAGTTACGCCTGGGTGGGCTACGAGCAGTACTTC
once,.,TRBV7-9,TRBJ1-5,CASSLGDAVNQPQHF,TGTGCCAGCAGCTTGGGGGATGCGGTGAATCAGCCCCAGCATTTT